A selection of T cell receptor beta chains follows, all from one sample in a study of T-cell reconstitution after alpha-beta-depleted transplantation in children. Via MiXCR, TCRdb re-called the PCR reads, giving one row per CDR3 protein. This sample yields roughly 500,000 distinct CDR3 sequences, of which less than 35% are seen a single time; approximately 2.3% belongs to the top ten. Source: PBMCs from the stem cell graft donor, taken from the stem cell graft. The receptors stem from a human donor who donated a stem cell graft to a child with aplastic anemia. The CDR3 runs from the conserved cysteine through the conserved F or W. The order of the fields is clone size, D gene, J gene, V gene, CDR3 DNA, CDR3 protein. D genes are given only for firm matches. The listing skips clone size in some rows; elsewhere it reads once, few, many or a size class.

>.|TRBD2|TRBJ2-1|TRBV5-1
TGCGCCAGCCGACTAGCGGACGCCTACAATGAGCAGTTCTTC
CASRLADAYNEQFF
>.|TRBD2|TRBJ2-1|TRBV29-1
TGCAGCGTTGAAGGGACTAGCGGGTATTACAATGAGCAGTTCTTC
CSVEGTSGYYNEQFF
>few|.|TRBJ2-5|TRBV7-2
TGTGCCAGCAGCCCTAGCCCAGGCGAGACCCAGTACTTC
CASSPSPGETQYF
>many|.|TRBJ2-3|TRBV5-5
TGTGCCAGCAGAGACACAGATACGCAGTATTTT
CASRDTDTQYF
>.|.|TRBJ2-1|TRBV5-1
TGCGCCACCGCGCAAGGGGGGAGGTACAATGAGCAGTTCTTC
CATAQGGRYNEQFF
>.|.|TRBJ2-5|TRBV7-2
TGTGCCAGCAGCTTAGCTTGGGCGGAGACCCAGTACTTC
CASSLAWAETQYF
>.|.|TRBJ2-1|TRBV5-1
TGCGCCAGCAGCTCTACCCAATACAATGAGCAGTTCTTC
CASSSTQYNEQFF
>.|.|TRBJ1-1|TRBV20-1
TGCAGTGCTATTGGGGTCCGCTCCCTTTTGAACACTGAAGCTTTCTTT
CSAIGVRSLLNTEAFF
>.|TRBD2|TRBJ2-4|TRBV9
TGTGCCAGCAGCGTAACTAGCGGGGGTGCCCGGGGCGACATTCAGTACTTC
CASSVTSGGARGDIQYF
>few|.|TRBJ2-3|TRBV7-8
TGTGCCAGCAGCTTAGTAGGGGGAACTACCCCTTTAGATACGCAGTATTTT
CASSLVGGTTPLDTQYF
>.|TRBD1|TRBJ1-1|TRBV5-8
TGTGCCAGCATGCTGACAGGGGTGGGCACTGAAGCTTTCTTT
CASMLTGVGTEAFF
>once|TRBD2|TRBJ2-1|TRBV6-5
TGTGCCAGCAGTAACGGACTAGCGGGCAATGAGCAGTTCTTC
CASSNGLAGNEQFF
>few|.|TRBJ1-1|TRBV4-3
TGCGCCAGCAGCCAAGAGCTGCCCGGGGAGGTCACTGAAGCTTTCTTT
CASSQELPGEVTEAFF
>few|TRBD1|TRBJ1-1|TRBV12-3/TRBV12-4
TGTGCCAGCAGGGGGACAGGGATTTCTGAAGCTTTCTTT
CASRGTGISEAFF
>few|TRBD2|TRBJ2-1|TRBV29-1
TGCAGCGTTGAAGACCGGGGACTAGCGGGGTCCAATGAGCAGTTCTTC
CSVEDRGLAGSNEQFF
>few|TRBD1|TRBJ2-1|TRBV7-2
TGTGCCAGCAGCTTAAGGTTTACAGGGGGCTATGAGCAGTTCTTC
CASSLRFTGGYEQFF
>few|TRBD2|TRBJ2-1|TRBV6-1
TGTGCCAGCGGTAGCGGGAGGCCCCGCTACAATGAGCAGTTCTTC
CASGSGRPRYNEQFF
>.|.|TRBJ1-2|TRBV12-3/TRBV12-4
TGTGCCAGCAGTCTAGACCGGGGTTGGGGCTACACCTTC
CASSLDRGWGYTF
>.|.|TRBJ2-3|TRBV6-1
TGTGCCAGCAGTGAACGCGACACGAGGAGGGGTCCTAGCACAGATACGCAGTATTTT
CASSERDTRRGPSTDTQYF
>few|.|TRBJ1-5|TRBV6-2/TRBV6-3
TGTGCCAGCAGCTCCGTTGGGGGCGATAGCAATCAGCCCCAGCATTTT
CASSSVGGDSNQPQHF
>.|TRBD2|TRBJ2-5|TRBV19
TGTGCCAGTAGCTCCGGGACTAGCGGAGGACACCAAGAGACCCAGTACTTC
CASSSGTSGGHQETQYF
>.|TRBD1|TRBJ1-5|TRBV11-2
TGTGCCAGCAGCTTAGATCCCAGGGGGGGACAGCCCCAGCATTTT
CASSLDPRGGQPQHF
>.|.|TRBJ1-6|TRBV20-1
TGCAGTGCTAGACAGAGATATTCACCCCTCCACTTT
CSARQRYSPLHF